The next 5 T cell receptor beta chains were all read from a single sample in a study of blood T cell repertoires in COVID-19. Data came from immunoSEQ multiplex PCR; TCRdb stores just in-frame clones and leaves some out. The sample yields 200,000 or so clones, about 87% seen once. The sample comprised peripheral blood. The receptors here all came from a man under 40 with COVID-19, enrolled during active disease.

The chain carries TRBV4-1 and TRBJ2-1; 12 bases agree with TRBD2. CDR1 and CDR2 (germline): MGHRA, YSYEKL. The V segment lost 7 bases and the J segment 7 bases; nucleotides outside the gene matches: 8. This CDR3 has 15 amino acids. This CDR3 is CASKKVTSGGNEQFF. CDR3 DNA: TGCGCCAGCAAAAAGGTGACTAGCGGGGGAAATGAGCAGTTCTTC.

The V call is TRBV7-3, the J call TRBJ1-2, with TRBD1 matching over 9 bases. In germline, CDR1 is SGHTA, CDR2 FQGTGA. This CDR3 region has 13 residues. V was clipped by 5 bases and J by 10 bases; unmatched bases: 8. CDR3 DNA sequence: TGTGCCAGCAGCCTTGGGACAGGGCAAGTCTACACCTTC. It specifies CASSLGTGQVYTF.

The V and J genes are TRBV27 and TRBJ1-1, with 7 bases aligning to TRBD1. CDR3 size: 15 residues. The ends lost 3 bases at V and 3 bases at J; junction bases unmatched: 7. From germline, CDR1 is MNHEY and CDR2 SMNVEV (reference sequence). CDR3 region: CASSFLRDSHTEAFF. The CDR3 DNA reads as TGTGCCAGCAGTTTCTTACGGGACAGTCACACTGAAGCTTTCTTT.

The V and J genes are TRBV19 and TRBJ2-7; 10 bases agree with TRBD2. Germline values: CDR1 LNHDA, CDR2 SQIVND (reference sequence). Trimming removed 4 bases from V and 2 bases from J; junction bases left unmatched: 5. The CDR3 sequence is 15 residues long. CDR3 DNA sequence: TGTGCCAGTAGTACAGGACTAGCGGAAACCTACGAGCAGTACTTC. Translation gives CASSTGLAETYEQYF.

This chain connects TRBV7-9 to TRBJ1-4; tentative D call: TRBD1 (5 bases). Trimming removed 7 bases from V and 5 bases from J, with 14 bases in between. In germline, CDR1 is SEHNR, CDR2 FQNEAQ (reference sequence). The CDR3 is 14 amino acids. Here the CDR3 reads CASTLRQTNEKLFF. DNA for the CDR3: TGTGCCAGCACCCTCAGACAGACAAATGAAAAACTGTTTTTT.